Shown below are 7 T cell receptor beta chains from a single sample sequenced in a study of regulatory T cells in long-lasting Graves disease. Researchers made TCR beta libraries by using iRepertoire HTBI primers and running Arm-PCR on CDR3 regions. TCRdb called the multiplex PCR reads again in MiXCR, with one record for every CDR3 protein. The sample lists roughly 520,000 distinct CDR3 sequences; about 11% were seen once. The time point is: newly diagnosed GD, antithyroid drugs for less than 3 months. RNA isolated from PBMCs was used to make the TCR library. These data were likewise used in another study, on T cells in Graves' hyperthyroidism and ophthalmopathy.

Sequenced material: peripheral blood mononuclear cells (PBMCs), taken at new diagnosis, from a patient treated with antithyroid drugs. The receptors stem from a woman in her thirties with Graves disease.

In this sample, this clonotype turned up many times. This sequence joins TRBV18 and TRBJ2-3; D uncertain. Trimming removed 3 bases from V and 3 bases from J, with 10 bases in between. Germline V lookup: CDR1 KGHSH, CDR2 LQKENI. The CDR3 is 14 amino acids. For the CDR3, the DNA is TGTGCCAGCTCACCCCCGGTCAGGACAGATACGCAGTATTTT. As protein: CASSPPVRTDTQYF.

The genes are TRBV12-3 or TRBV12-4 and TRBJ2-7; 8 nucleotides agree with TRBD2. This CDR3 comprises 14 residues. J lost 5 bases, V lost 6 bases, and 9 bases had no gene match. The CDR3 DNA is TGTGCCAGCAGAGGAGTCCTAGCGGGTGACGAGCAGTACTTC. Translation: CASRGVLAGDEQYF.

This clonotype has at least ten counts. The V gene is TRBV28, the J gene TRBJ2-1, with 9 bases that match TRBD2. This CDR3 comprises 16 residues. CDR1 MDHEN and CDR2 SYDVKM come from the germline V gene. V lost 6 bases, J lost 0 bases, and 6 bases stayed unmatched. Here the CDR3 reads CASSPLAGVSYNEQFF. The CDR3 bases are TGTGCCAGCAGCCCCTTAGCGGGGGTCTCCTACAATGAGCAGTTCTTC.

This clonotype was recorded at least ten times. This chain joins TRBV5-1 and TRBJ1-1; D gene ambiguous. Deletions cut 0 bases from V and 0 bases from J, with 6 bases between. This CDR3 has 14 residues. Germline values: CDR1 SGHRS, CDR2 YFSETQ. Here the CDR3 reads CASSLARVNTEAFF. The DNA of the CDR3 is TGCGCCAGCAGCTTGGCGAGGGTGAACACTGAAGCTTTCTTT.

The chain uses TRBV30 and TRBJ1-1, with D perhaps matching TRBD1 (6 bases). Germline CDR1 is GTSNPN and CDR2 is SVGIG (reference sequence). The CDR3 has 13 amino acids. V was trimmed by 5 bases and J by 5 bases, leaving 15 bases between them. CDR3 sequence reads: CAWAQGRLTEAFF. The DNA of the CDR3 is TGTGCCTGGGCACAGGGACGGTTGACTGAAGCTTTCTTT.

To note about this clonotype: A much larger clone lies one base from this, so it may be a read error. The V and J genes are TRBV2 and TRBJ2-1, with unresolved D. In germline, CDR1 is SNHLY, CDR2 FYNNEI. V was clipped by 5 bases and J by 0 bases, with 11 bases between them. This CDR3 contains 15 residues. The CDR3 reads CASSYYTSSYNEQFF. Written as DNA, the CDR3 is TGTGCCAGCAGTTACTACACGAGCTCCTACAATGAGCAGTTCTTC.

This clonotype was counted ten times or more. The genes are TRBV30 and TRBJ1-2; D might be TRBD1 (6 bases). The CDR3 has 12 residues. From germline, CDR1 is GTSNPN and CDR2 SVGIG (reference sequence). The V end lost 4 bases, the J end lost 2 bases, and 8 bases lay between the germline ends. The DNA for the CDR3 is TGTGCCTGGATGGGGGGCAACTATGGCTACACCTTC. Its protein is CAWMGGNYGYTF.